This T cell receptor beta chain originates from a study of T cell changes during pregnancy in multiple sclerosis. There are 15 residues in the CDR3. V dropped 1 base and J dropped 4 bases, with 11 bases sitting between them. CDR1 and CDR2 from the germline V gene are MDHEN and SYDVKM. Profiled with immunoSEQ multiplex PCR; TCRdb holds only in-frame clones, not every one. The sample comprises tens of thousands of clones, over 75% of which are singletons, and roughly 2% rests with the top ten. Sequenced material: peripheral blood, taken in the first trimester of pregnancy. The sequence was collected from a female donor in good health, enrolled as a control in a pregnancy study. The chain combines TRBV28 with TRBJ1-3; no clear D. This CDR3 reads CASSLFRGLGNTIYF. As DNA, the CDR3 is TGTGCCAGCAGTTTATTTCGCGGGCTCGGAAACACCATATATTTT.